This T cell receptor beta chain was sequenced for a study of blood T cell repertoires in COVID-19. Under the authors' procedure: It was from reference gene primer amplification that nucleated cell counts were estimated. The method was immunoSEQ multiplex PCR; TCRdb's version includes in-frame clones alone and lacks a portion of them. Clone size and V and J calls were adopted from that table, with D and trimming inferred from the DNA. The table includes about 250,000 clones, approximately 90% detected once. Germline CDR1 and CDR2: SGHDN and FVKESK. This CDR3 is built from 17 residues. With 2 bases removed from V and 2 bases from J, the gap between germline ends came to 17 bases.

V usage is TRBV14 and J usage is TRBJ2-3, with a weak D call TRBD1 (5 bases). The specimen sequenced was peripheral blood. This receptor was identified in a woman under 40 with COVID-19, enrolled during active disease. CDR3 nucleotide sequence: TGTGCCAGCAGCCAACTCAGAGGCAGGGCGGCCACAGATACGCAGTATTTT. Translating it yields CASSQLRGRAATDTQYF.